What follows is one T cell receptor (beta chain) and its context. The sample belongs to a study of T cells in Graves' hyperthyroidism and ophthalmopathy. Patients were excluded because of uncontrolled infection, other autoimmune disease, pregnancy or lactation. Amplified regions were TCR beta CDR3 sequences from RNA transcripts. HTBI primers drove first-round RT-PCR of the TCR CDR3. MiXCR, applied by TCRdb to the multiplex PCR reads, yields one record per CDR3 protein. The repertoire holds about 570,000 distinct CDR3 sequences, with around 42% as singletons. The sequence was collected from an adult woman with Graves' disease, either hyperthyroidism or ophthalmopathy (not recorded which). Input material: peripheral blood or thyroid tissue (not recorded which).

DNA for the CDR3: TGTGCCAGCAGCCAAGTTAATATGGGGTTCACAGATACGCAGTATTTT. This gives the protein CASSQVNMGFTDTQYF. The chain is built from TRBV7-2 and TRBJ2-3; D not resolved. Deletions cut 5 bases from V and 2 bases from J, with 17 bases between. The CDR3 has 16 amino acids. Germline V gene sequence: CDR1 SGHTA, CDR2 FQGNSA.